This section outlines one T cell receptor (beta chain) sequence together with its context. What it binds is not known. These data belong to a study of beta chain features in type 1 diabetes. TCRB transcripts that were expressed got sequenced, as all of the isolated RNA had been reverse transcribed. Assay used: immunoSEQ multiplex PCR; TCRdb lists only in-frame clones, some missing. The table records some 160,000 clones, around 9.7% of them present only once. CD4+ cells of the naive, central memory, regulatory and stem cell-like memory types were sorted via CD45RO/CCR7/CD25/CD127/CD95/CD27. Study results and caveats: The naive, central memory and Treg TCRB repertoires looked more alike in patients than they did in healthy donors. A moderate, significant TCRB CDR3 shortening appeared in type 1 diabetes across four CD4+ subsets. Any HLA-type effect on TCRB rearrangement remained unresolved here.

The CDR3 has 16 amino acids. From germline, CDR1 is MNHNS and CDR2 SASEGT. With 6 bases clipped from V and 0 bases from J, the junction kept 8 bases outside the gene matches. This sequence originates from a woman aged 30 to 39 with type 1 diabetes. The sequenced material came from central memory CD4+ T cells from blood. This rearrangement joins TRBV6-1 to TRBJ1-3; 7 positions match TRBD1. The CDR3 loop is CASRELTGLSGNTIYF. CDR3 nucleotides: TGTGCCAGCAGGGAATTGACAGGGCTCTCTGGAAACACCATATATTTT.